The rows below give T cell receptor beta chains drawn from one sample of a study of identifying expanded T cells in peripheral blood. The assay was immunoSEQ multiplex PCR, and TCRdb's table has in-frame clones only and misses some. This table has more than 75,000 clones, roughly 90% appearing once. Sequenced sample: blood. These receptors originate from a person between 18 and 70 years old in good health. Both conserved end residues are part of each CDR3. The D gene is left open where the match is weak. Clone size is given for some rows only: seen once, a few or many times, or a class if the clone is expanded.

TRBJ1-5	TRBV18	NA	NA	CASSPPSGGQGPQHF	TGTGCCAGCTCACCACCATCCGGGGGCCAGGGGCCCCAGCATTTT
TRBJ2-7	TRBV18	NA	TRBD1	CASSQGVSGEQYF	TGTGCCAGCTCCCAGGGGGTTTCTGGCGAGCAGTACTTC
TRBJ1-3	TRBV30	NA	TRBD1	CAWSETGAGNTIYF	TGTGCCTGGAGTGAGACAGGGGCCGGAAACACCATATATTTT
TRBJ2-7	TRBV15	NA	NA	CATSRGSIGSLTYEQYF	TGTGCCACCAGCAGGGGTTCTATCGGGTCCCTAACCTACGAGCAGTACTTC
TRBJ2-7	TRBV5-1	NA	NA	CASSLKGNFEQYF	TGCGCCAGCAGCTTGAAAGGAAACTTCGAGCAGTACTTC
TRBJ2-1	TRBV4-1	NA	TRBD2	CASSRLAGGILNEQFF	TGCGCCAGCAGCCGCTTAGCGGGGGGGATACTCAATGAGCAGTTCTTC
TRBJ1-1	TRBV25-1	NA	NA	CASSDKGQIDEAFF	TGTGCCAGCAGTGACAAGGGGCAAATCGATGAAGCTTTCTTT
TRBJ1-4	TRBV6-1	NA	NA	CASSSPATNEKLFF	TGTGCCAGCAGTTCCCCCGCAACTAATGAAAAACTGTTTTTT
TRBJ2-1	TRBV28	NA	TRBD2	CASSWEGGRSFGVYNEQFF	TGTGCCAGCAGCTGGGAGGGCGGGAGGTCCTTCGGTGTGTACAATGAGCAGTTCTTC
TRBJ2-5	TRBV5-4	NA	NA	CASSLGTEPQKTQYF	TGTGCCAGCAGCTTGGGTACAGAGCCTCAAAAGACCCAGTACTTC
TRBJ1-5	TRBV5-5	NA	TRBD1	CASSVQGLSDQPQHF	TGTGCCAGCAGCGTACAGGGGTTATCGGATCAGCCCCAGCATTTT
TRBJ2-2	TRBV7-3	NA	TRBD2	CASSLFGRLDGELFF	TGTGCCAGCAGCTTATTCGGGAGGTTGGACGGGGAGCTGTTTTTT
TRBJ2-3	TRBV2	few	NA	CASSPEGLLDTQYF	TGTGCCAGCAGTCCCGAGGGACTTTTAGATACGCAGTATTTT
TRBJ2-6	TRBV11-2	NA	NA	CANSTSSGANVLTF	TGTGCCAACAGCACCAGCTCTGGGGCCAACGTCCTGACTTTC
TRBJ1-4	TRBV6-1	NA	TRBD1	CASKDTTGEKLFF	TGTGCCAGCAAGGACACGACAGGGGAAAAACTGTTTTTT
TRBJ1-5	TRBV5-1	NA	NA	CASSPGTFAGNQPQHF	TGCGCCAGCAGCCCGGGGACATTTGCGGGCAATCAGCCCCAGCATTTT
TRBJ1-2	TRBV19	NA	TRBD1	CASKPQRHGTGVANYGYTF	TGTGCCAGTAAACCCCAGAGACACGGGACAGGGGTCGCTAACTATGGCTACACCTTC
TRBJ2-3	TRBV7-3	NA	TRBD2	CASSLDGAGGSPDTQYF	TGTGCCAGCAGCTTAGATGGAGCGGGGGGAAGCCCAGATACGCAGTATTTT
TRBJ1-1	TRBV7-2	NA	NA	CASSLNRQFEAFF	TGTGCCAGCAGCTTAAATCGACAGTTTGAAGCTTTCTTT
TRBJ1-6	TRBV11-2	NA	NA	CASSLGGEGRTPLHF	TGTGCCAGCAGCTTAGGTGGAGAGGGCAGGACACCCCTCCACTTT
TRBJ2-5	TRBV28	NA	TRBD1	CASSKPGQYNQETQYF	TGTGCCAGCAGCAAACCGGGACAGTACAACCAAGAGACCCAGTACTTC
TRBJ2-3	TRBV6-4	NA	TRBD2	CASSEASGGASDTQYF	TGTGCCAGCAGTGAAGCCAGCGGGGGGGCCTCAGATACGCAGTATTTT
TRBJ1-2	TRBV5-1	NA	NA	CASSSQEGDGYTF	TGCGCCAGCAGCTCACAGGAGGGCGATGGCTACACCTTC
TRBJ2-3	TRBV5-1	NA	NA	CASSSQWPSSTDTQYF	TGCGCCAGCAGCTCACAATGGCCTAGTAGCACAGATACGCAGTATTTT
TRBJ1-2	TRBV29-1	NA	NA	CSVVPANYGYTF	TGCAGCGTTGTACCCGCTAACTATGGCTACACCTTC
TRBJ2-1	TRBV4-2	NA	NA	CASASDEQFF	TGTGCCAGCGCTAGCGATGAGCAGTTCTTC
TRBJ2-1	TRBV6-4	once	TRBD1	CASSPGTGGNFEQFF	TGTGCCAGCAGTCCCGGGACAGGGGGTAACTTTGAGCAGTTCTTC
TRBJ2-7	TRBV4-3	NA	NA	CASSQEAGGYEQYF	TGCGCCAGCAGCCAAGAGGCAGGTGGGTACGAGCAGTACTTC
TRBJ1-2	TRBV29-1	NA	NA	CSAHPAGNYGYTF	TGCAGCGCCCACCCGGCCGGGAACTATGGCTACACCTTC
TRBJ2-1	TRBV18	NA	TRBD1	CASTTGGRRAEQFF	TGTGCCAGCACAACAGGGGGCCGTCGGGCTGAGCAGTTCTTC
TRBJ2-6	TRBV4-3	once	NA	CASSQDSFSGANVLTF	TGCGCCAGCAGCCAAGATTCGTTCTCTGGGGCCAACGTCCTGACTTTC
TRBJ1-6	TRBV6-4	once	NA	CASSDSDNSPLHF	TGTGCCAGCAGTGACTCGGACAATTCACCCCTCCACTTT
TRBJ1-1	TRBV7-9	NA	NA	CASSFGQTEAFF	TGTGCCAGCAGCTTTGGACAGACTGAAGCTTTCTTT
TRBJ2-3	TRBV13	NA	NA	CASSYIGDTQYF	TGTGCCAGCAGCTACATAGGCGATACGCAGTATTTT
TRBJ2-5	TRBV15	NA	TRBD2	CATSRDRSGGAVTQYF	TGTGCCACCAGCAGAGATCGGAGCGGGGGGGCAGTGACCCAGTACTTC
TRBJ2-3	TRBV18	NA	TRBD1	CASSPQGATDTQYF	TGTGCCAGCTCACCCCAGGGGGCCACAGATACGCAGTATTTT
TRBJ2-6	TRBV7-2	NA	TRBD1	CASSLASGARQGSSGANVLTF	TGTGCCAGCAGCTTAGCGTCGGGGGCTCGACAGGGGTCTTCTGGGGCCAACGTCCTGACTTTC
TRBJ2-7	TRBV5-1	once	NA	CASSLTVVNEQYF	TGCGCCAGCAGCTTGACTGTCGTGAACGAGCAGTACTTC
TRBJ2-5	TRBV29-1	NA	TRBD2	CSVGGLAGVVGTQYF	TGCAGCGTCGGCGGACTAGCGGGAGTAGTTGGGACCCAGTACTTC
TRBJ2-7	TRBV20-1	NA	NA	CSANILYEQYF	TGCAGTGCTAACATCCTCTACGAGCAGTACTTC
TRBJ2-7	TRBV28	few	NA	CASSRRSYEQYF	TGTGCCAGCAGTCGAAGATCCTACGAGCAGTACTTC
TRBJ2-5	TRBV4-1	NA	NA	CASRPEGGEETQYF	TGCGCCAGCAGACCCGAGGGGGGGGAAGAGACCCAGTACTTC
TRBJ1-2	TRBV21-1	NA	NA	CASSLPGQGRNYGYTF	TGTGCCAGCAGCTTGCCGGGACAGGGTAGGAACTATGGCTACACCTTC
TRBJ1-5	TRBV6-5	NA	NA	CASSTDRNQPQHF	TGTGCCAGCAGTACCGACAGAAATCAGCCCCAGCATTTT
TRBJ1-4	TRBV28	once	NA	CASSPGRGAQAEKLFF	TGTGCCAGCAGCCCAGGACGGGGGGCGCAGGCCGAAAAACTGTTTTTT
TRBJ1-5	TRBV4-3	NA	NA	CASSQFLNQPQHF	TGCGCCAGCAGCCAATTTTTAAATCAGCCCCAGCATTTT
TRBJ2-2	TRBV6-6	NA	NA	CASSYPGQFPGELFF	TGTGCCAGCAGTTACCCAGGACAGTTTCCCGGGGAGCTGTTTTTT
TRBJ1-5	TRBV28	NA	NA	CASSSIYGPQHF	TGTGCCAGCAGTTCGATCTACGGGCCCCAGCATTTT
TRBJ1-1	TRBV27	NA	NA	CASSFRGTEAFF	TGTGCCAGCAGTTTCAGGGGCACTGAAGCTTTCTTT
TRBJ2-6	TRBV6-4	NA	TRBD1	CASSESGQGFSGANVLTF	TGTGCCAGCAGTGAGTCAGGACAGGGCTTCTCTGGGGCCAACGTCCTGACTTTC
TRBJ2-1	TRBV5-1	NA	TRBD2	CASSLASGEYNEQFF	TGCGCCAGCAGCTTGGCCAGCGGGGAATACAATGAGCAGTTCTTC
TRBJ2-1	TRBV7-3	NA	NA	CASSLDWGNEQFF	TGTGCCAGCAGCTTGGATTGGGGGAATGAGCAGTTCTTC
TRBJ2-3	TRBV6-4	NA	TRBD2	CASRRTSETDTQYF	TGTGCCAGCAGAAGGACTAGCGAGACAGATACGCAGTATTTT
TRBJ2-3	TRBV5-1	NA	NA	CASSLSVGGVTSTDTQYF	TGCGCCAGCAGCTTGTCGGTAGGAGGCGTTACTAGCACAGATACGCAGTATTTT
TRBJ2-1	TRBV10-3	NA	NA	CAMGAGGTYNEQFF	TGTGCCATGGGAGCCGGGGGAACTTACAATGAGCAGTTCTTC
TRBJ2-1	TRBV10-2	once	NA	CASSRGQNNEQFF	TGCGCCAGCAGTCGGGGGCAGAACAATGAGCAGTTCTTC
TRBJ2-1	TRBV6-5	once	TRBD2	CASSKGLASNEQFF	TGTGCCAGCAGTAAAGGACTAGCGAGCAATGAGCAGTTCTTC
TRBJ2-1	TRBV19	NA	NA	CASSIGELPSSYNEQFF	TGTGCCAGTAGTATAGGCGAATTACCGAGCTCCTACAATGAGCAGTTCTTC
TRBJ2-2	TRBV5-1	few	TRBD2	CASTQPSGVDTGELFF	TGCGCCAGCACTCAACCAAGCGGGGTCGACACCGGGGAGCTGTTTTTT
TRBJ2-7	TRBV7-9	NA	NA	CASSLSQTGVGYEQYF	TGTGCCAGCAGCTTATCCCAAACAGGCGTTGGGTACGAGCAGTACTTC